This T cell receptor beta chain was sequenced for a study of shared clonotypes between healthy human individuals. The study's findings and limits: The four-donor shared clonotypes exceeded non-shared clonotypes in generation probability, with non-shared ones scoring lower. The authors expected sequencing depth to affect clonotype sharing among donors.

In regard to this clone: Its antigen is unidentified.

Study donors comprised healthy, HIV-negative adults devoid of recent acute infection or vaccination. Germline CDR1 is SNHLY and CDR2 is FYNNEI. The CDR3 extends over 13 amino acids. V shed 6 bases and J shed 0 bases, with 8 bases lying between them. Some clones are missing from TCRdb's copy, which holds only in-frame ones; the method was immunoSEQ multiplex PCR. Of a few hundred thousand clones listed, around 96% are singletons. This chain uses TRBV2 with TRBJ2-5; D is possibly TRBD1 (6 bases). Sample: memory CD8+ T cells sorted from blood. Subset given: CD45RO+ cells pooled with CCR7-negative TemRA cells. The receptor was derived from a man aged 25 to 45 in good health. The CDR3 here is CASRDRNQETQYF. As DNA, the CDR3 is TGTGCCAGCAGAGACAGGAACCAAGAGACCCAGTACTTC.